Shown below are 20 T cell receptor beta chains from a single sample sequenced in a study of blood T cell repertoires in COVID-19. Only in-frame clones appear in the TCRdb table, and some are missing; sequencing was by immunoSEQ multiplex PCR. The sample carries 140,000 to 150,000 clones, around 72% recorded once. Material: peripheral blood. All receptors derive from a woman aged 55-75 years with acute or convalescent COVID-19.

The rearrangement joins TRBV28 to TRBJ2-1; D gene uncertain. Germline lookup yields CDR1 MDHEN and CDR2 SYDVKM. The germline V and J ends were trimmed by 3 bases and 4 bases, with 7 bases remaining between them. CDR3 size: 13 residues. CDR3 DNA sequence: TGTGCCAGCAGTTTTAGCCTATACAATGAGCAGTTCTTC. It is translated as CASSFSLYNEQFF.

The chain is built from TRBV19 and TRBJ2-1, with 10 bases lining up with TRBD2. Germline-derived CDR1 and CDR2 are LNHDA and SQIVND (reference sequence). This CDR3 comprises 15 residues. V dropped 5 bases and J dropped 3; count of bases not matched to a gene: 4. The CDR3 nucleotides are TGTGCCAGTAGTCTTGGGACTAGCGACTACAATGAGCAGTTCTTC. It codes for CASSLGTSDYNEQFF.

The chain is built from TRBV18 and TRBJ1-4; 9 bases line up with TRBD1. The CDR3 runs to 12 residues. Germline V gene sequence: CDR1 KGHSH, CDR2 LQKENI. Trimming took 3 bases from V and 13 from J; bases not matched to a gene: 3. CDR3 sequence (DNA): TGTGCCAGCTCACCCCCGGACAGGGGACTGTTTTTT. As protein: CASSPPDRGLFF.

This clone is judged medium-sized. V is TRBV28 and J is TRBJ1-5; D gene unclear. Germline CDR1 and CDR2: MDHEN and SYDVKM. V gave up 3 bases and J gave up 2 bases, with 5 bases separating them. The CDR3 covers 13 residues. Written as DNA, the CDR3 is TGTGCCAGCAGTTTCGGGGGCAATCAGCCCCAGCATTTT. Protein: CASSFGGNQPQHF.

V is TRBV4-1 and J is TRBJ2-7, with 9 bases that match TRBD1. Trimming took 2 bases from V and 2 from J; bases not matched to a gene: 13. This CDR3 contains 18 residues. CDR1 is MGHRA and CDR2 is YSYEKL in the germline V gene. CDR3 DNA: TGCGCCAGCAGCCAACAAACGGGACAGGGTTTTGACGCCTACGAGCAGTACTTC. This sequence encodes CASSQQTGQGFDAYEQYF.

This CDR3 reads CASSDQDRADEKLFF. CDR3 in DNA: TGTGCCAGCAGTGACCAGGACAGGGCGGATGAAAAACTGTTTTTT. The genes are TRBV6-1 and TRBJ1-4; 8 nucleotides agree with TRBD1. After removal of 3 bases from V and 6 bases from J, the junction contained 6 bases not matched to a gene. The germline V gene has CDR1 MNHNS and CDR2 SASEGT. CDR3 length: 15 amino acids.

This sequence joins TRBV28 and TRBJ2-7; 10 bases match TRBD2. CDR3 length: 14 residues. CDR1 MDHEN and CDR2 SYDVKM come from the germline V gene. The J segment lost 7 bases and the V segment lost 3 bases, leaving 6 bases of the junction unmatched. The chain's CDR3 is CASSFLAGGREQYF. In nucleotides, the CDR3 is TGTGCCAGCAGTTTCTTAGCGGGAGGAAGGGAGCAGTACTTC.

The chain employs TRBV15 and TRBJ2-2, with 8 bases matching TRBD1. Trimming cost V 5 bases and J 5 bases; bases outside gene matches: 7. The CDR3 sequence is 15 residues long. CDR1 is LNHNV, CDR2 YYDKDF, per germline (reference sequence). CDR3 residues: CATSDFRGRTGELFF. DNA for the CDR3: TGTGCCACCAGCGATTTCAGGGGGCGGACCGGGGAGCTGTTTTTT.

The chain joins TRBV2 to TRBJ2-3; D call uncertain. The length of the CDR3 is 16 residues. The germline V and J ends were trimmed by 7 bases and 0 bases, with 17 bases remaining between them. The germline gives CDR1 SNHLY, CDR2 FYNNEI. The CDR3: CASKWSAELSTDTQYF. The CDR3 bases are TGTGCCAGCAAATGGTCGGCGGAGCTGAGCACAGATACGCAGTATTTT. The full variable domain, its missing parts supplied by reference TRBV2 and TRBJ2-3, is EPEVTQTPSHQVTQMGQEVILRCVPISNHLYFYWYRQILGQKVEFLVSFYNNEISEKSEIFDDQFSVERPDGSNFTLKIRSTKLEDSAMYFCASKWSAELSTDTQYFGPGTRLTVL.

V is TRBV4-2 and J is TRBJ2-1; tentative D call: TRBD1 (5 bases). The V and J ends lost 4 bases and 8 bases respectively, with 24 bases between them. This CDR3 has 17 residues. The germline CDR1 and CDR2 sequences are LGHNA and YNFKEQ. In DNA form, the CDR3 reads TGTGCCAGCAGCCTAACCTATAGGGGCGGACGTACGGATGAGCAGTTCTTC. It translates to CASSLTYRGGRTDEQFF.

This chain links TRBV7-3 with TRBJ2-5; 9 bases map to TRBD2. After removal of 5 bases from V and 7 bases from J, the junction contained 11 bases not matched to a gene. The CDR3 is 15 residues long. Germline V lookup: CDR1 SGHTA, CDR2 FQGTGA. In nucleotides, the CDR3 is TGTGCCAGCAGCGATCCCCAGGCGGGAGGGGGGACCCAGTACTTC. Amino acid sequence: CASSDPQAGGGTQYF.

The chain links TRBV18 to TRBJ2-5, with D perhaps matching TRBD2 (5 bases). Per the germline V gene, CDR1 is KGHSH and CDR2 is LQKENI. The CDR3 consists of 14 residues. V dropped 3 bases and J dropped 4 bases, with 12 bases sitting between them. The CDR3 is CASSPEVGRETQYF. CDR3 nucleotide sequence: TGTGCCAGCTCACCGGAGGTTGGTAGAGAGACCCAGTACTTC.

This chain uses TRBV28 with TRBJ1-4; D might be TRBD1 (6 bases). Germline values: CDR1 MDHEN, CDR2 SYDVKM. The CDR3 has 15 residues. Trimming cost V 8 bases and J 4 bases, with 17 bases left between them. CDR3 region: CASVGGGRGNEKLFF. The CDR3 DNA reads TGTGCCAGCGTTGGGGGCGGCAGAGGTAATGAAAAACTGTTTTTT.

The chain uses TRBV10-3 and TRBJ2-3; 13 bases are a match to TRBD2. V dropped 5 bases and J dropped 3; count of bases not matched to a gene: 11. CDR1 and CDR2 (germline): ENHRY, SYGVKD. The CDR3 contains 18 residues. The CDR3 DNA reads TGTGCCATCAGTTCCGGACTAGCGGGAGTGGGGGGGACAGATACGCAGTATTTT. It codes for CAISSGLAGVGGTDTQYF.

The chain couples TRBV19 to TRBJ1-5; D gene unclear. CDR1 and CDR2 (germline): LNHDA, SQIVND (reference sequence). This CDR3 is 12 amino acids long. The V end was cut by 3 bases, the J end by 9 bases, with 9 bases between. CDR3 sequence (DNA): TGTGCCAGTAGTATCGGGATAGGGCCCCAGCATTTT. The encoded protein is CASSIGIGPQHF.

This chain links TRBV2 with TRBJ1-4, with 9 positions matching TRBD1. The CDR3 is 13 residues long. Germline CDR1 SNHLY, CDR2 FYNNEI. V gave up 5 bases and J gave up 7 bases; unmatched junction bases: 2. The DNA of the CDR3 is TGTGCCAGCAGTCGGGACAGGGTTGAAAAACTGTTTTTT. This translates into CASSRDRVEKLFF.

This clone has a handful of counts. The rearrangement joins TRBV30 to TRBJ2-1, with 8 bases aligning to TRBD2. Per the germline V gene, CDR1 is GTSNPN and CDR2 is SVGIG (reference sequence). This CDR3 is built from 14 residues. V shed 0 bases, J shed 8 bases, and the junction held 6 bases outside the gene matches. The DNA for the CDR3 is TGTGCCTGGAGTGTAGGTAGCGGGATCGATGAGCAGTTCTTC. Protein sequence: CAWSVGSGIDEQFF.

This chain joins TRBV7-2 and TRBJ2-7, with a weak D call TRBD2 (6 bases). Germline lookup yields CDR1 SGHTA and CDR2 FQGNSA. V lost 5 bases to trimming and J lost 2 bases, with 16 bases between them. The CDR3 extends over 15 amino acids. CDR3 amino acids: CASSISGGVTYEQYF. DNA for the CDR3: TGTGCCAGCAGCATATCTGGCGGGGTGACCTACGAGCAGTACTTC.

The chain combines TRBV7-9 with TRBJ2-7, with 8 bases fitting TRBD1. The germline gives CDR1 SEHNR, CDR2 FQNEAQ (reference sequence). Germline trimming cut 5 bases from V and 2 bases from J; bases unmatched to any gene: 8. This CDR3 contains 15 residues. For the CDR3, the DNA is TGTGCCAGCAGCCTACAGACAGGGGCTCCCTACGAGCAGTACTTC. Translating gives CASSLQTGAPYEQYF.

The V gene is TRBV2, the J gene TRBJ1-2, with D unclear. Germline V gives CDR1 SNHLY, CDR2 FYNNEI. CDR3 length: 9 residues. V gave up 8 bases and J gave up 8 bases, with 6 bases separating them. This CDR3 reads CASGEGYTF. Written as DNA, the CDR3 is TGTGCCAGCGGGGAGGGCTACACCTTC.